This TCR beta chain was documented in a study of cytomegalovirus exposure and HLA in healthy donors. Study observations and caveats: Usually a TCR sequence was rare, but some public TCRs were found in many donors. The authors listed 164 TCR beta chains as cytomegalovirus-associated.

The germline V and J ends were trimmed by 4 bases and 3 bases, with 12 bases remaining between them. Germline values: CDR1 GTSNPN, CDR2 SVGIG (reference sequence). This CDR3 contains 13 residues. As regards this clone: Its antigen is not known.

In the PCR, 60 Vbeta and 13 Jbeta primers were used. This table comes from immunoSEQ multiplex PCR, and its TCRdb copy is limited to in-frame clones, with some not included. The sample lists approximately 170,000 clones, around 67% occurring once. This rearrangement joins TRBV30 to TRBJ2-5; perhaps TRBD2 as D (6 bases). This sequence originates from a young woman in good health and CMV-seropositive. Sequenced: PBMCs. The CDR3 is CAWNRGTEETQYF. CDR3 DNA: TGTGCCTGGAATCGGGGGACGGAAGAGACCCAGTACTTC.